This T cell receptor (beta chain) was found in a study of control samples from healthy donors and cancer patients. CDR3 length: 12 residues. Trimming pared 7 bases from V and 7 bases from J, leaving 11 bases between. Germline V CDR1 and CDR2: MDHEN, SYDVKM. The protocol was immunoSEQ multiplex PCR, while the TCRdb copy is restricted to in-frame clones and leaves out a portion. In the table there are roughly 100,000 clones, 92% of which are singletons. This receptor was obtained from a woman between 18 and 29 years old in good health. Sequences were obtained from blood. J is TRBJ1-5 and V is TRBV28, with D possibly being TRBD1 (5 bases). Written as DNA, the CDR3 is TGTGCCAGCACCCAGGGTAACCAGCCCCAGCATTTT. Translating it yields CASTQGNQPQHF.